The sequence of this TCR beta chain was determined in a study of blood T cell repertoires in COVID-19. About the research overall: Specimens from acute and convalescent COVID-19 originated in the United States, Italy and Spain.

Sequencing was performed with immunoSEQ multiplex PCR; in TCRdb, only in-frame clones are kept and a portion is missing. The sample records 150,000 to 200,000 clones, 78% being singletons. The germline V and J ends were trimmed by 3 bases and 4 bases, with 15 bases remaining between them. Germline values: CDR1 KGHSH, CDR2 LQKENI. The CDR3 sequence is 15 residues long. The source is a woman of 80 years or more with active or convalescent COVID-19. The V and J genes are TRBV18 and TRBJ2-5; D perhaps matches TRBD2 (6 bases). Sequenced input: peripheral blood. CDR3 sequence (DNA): TGTGCCAGCTCACCGGGGACTTTGGGGGGAGAGACCCAGTACTTC. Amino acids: CASSPGTLGGETQYF.